This T cell receptor beta chain originates from a study of blood T cell repertoires in COVID-19. At the level of the study: T cells, B-cell-depleted T cells, or PBMCs supplied cDNA or gDNA.

TCRdb's copy holds only in-frame clones and misses some; the assay was immunoSEQ multiplex PCR. This sample has some 260,000 clones, with approximately 79% found just once. In terms of age and location, participants ranged from about 18 to 90 years and lived in fewer than 30 US areas. The sample was PBMCs or T cells enriched from blood (not recorded which). The sequence was collected from a man between 25 and 39 years old with acute COVID-19.

The CDR3 bases are TGTGCCAGCAGCCTGGGCGGGGAACCCAATGAGCAGTTCTTC. It encodes CASSLGGEPNEQFF. The rearrangement uses TRBV4-2 and TRBJ2-1; possibly TRBD2 for D (6 bases). The CDR3 contains 14 residues. Trimming left V 4 bases short and J 6 bases short, with 13 bases between. Germline CDR1 and CDR2: LGHNA and YNFKEQ.